This is a list of T cell receptor beta chains from one sample in a study of blood T cell repertoires in COVID-19. Sequenced by immunoSEQ multiplex PCR; TCRdb stores in-frame clones only, minus some. Of approximately 210,000 clones listed, approximately 90% were seen once; the top ten hold roughly 6.2%. Sequencing input: peripheral blood. Receptors were obtained from a woman aged 40 to 50 who had recovered from COVID-19. CDR3s include the opening cysteine and the closing phenylalanine or tryptophan. Fields, in order: V gene, J gene, CDR3 protein.

>TRBV27|TRBJ2-2
CATSLADTGELFF
>TRBV2|TRBJ2-1
CASAPGDGGYNEQFF
>TRBV29-1|TRBJ2-7
CSAAGTAYEQYF
>TRBV4-3|TRBJ2-1
CASSHRRDNEQFF
>TRBV28|TRBJ2-1
CASSSESTSPTLYEQFF
>TRBV19|TRBJ2-1
CASSRRDNEQFF
>TRBV6-2/TRBV6-3|TRBJ2-7
CASSYSGQVYEQYF
>TRBV10-3|TRBJ1-6
CAISEGTGGNSPLHF
>TRBV25-1|TRBJ2-1
CASSETLTGVNEQFF
>TRBV27|TRBJ1-6
CASKKTEYNSPLHF
>TRBV27|TRBJ2-1
CASSLSYTGGVQFF
>TRBV9|TRBJ2-5
CASSKGNGQGDLETQYF
>TRBV4-1|TRBJ2-3
CASSQVSGTSTDTQYF
>TRBV2|TRBJ2-5
CASSESGTSGSGETQYF
>TRBV28|TRBJ2-5
CASSLIRGSGKQETQYF
>TRBV7-2|TRBJ2-5
CASSLGQRKYF
>TRBV27|TRBJ1-1
CASSLGSSRSEAFF
>TRBV28|TRBJ2-7
CATTFRDNSYEQYF
>TRBV28|TRBJ1-4
CASAGGEEKLFF
>TRBV7-9|TRBJ2-1
CASSPILRLAYYNEQFF
>TRBV30|TRBJ2-4
CAWSLDGGRYF
>TRBV5-1|TRBJ1-1
CASSLAGSEAFF
>TRBV6-2/TRBV6-3|TRBJ2-2
CASSYWGGPANTGELFF
>TRBV6-5|TRBJ1-6
CASSYAPSDFAPLHF
>TRBV21-1|TRBJ2-5
CASSKALSGQETQYF
>TRBV21-1|TRBJ1-6
CASGIKGASYNSPLHF
>TRBV20-1|TRBJ2-2
CSASFPGSTGELFF
>TRBV19|TRBJ1-4
CASSITPRVATNEKLFF
>TRBV4-2|TRBJ2-2
CASSLASGSDTGELFF
>TRBV7-2|TRBJ2-1
CASSLASTSGGYGNEQFF
>TRBV9|TRBJ2-2
CASTFGERVNTGELFF
>TRBV3-1/TRBV3-2|TRBJ2-2
CASSQVARREYTGELFF
>TRBV15|TRBJ2-1
CATSRVRPHSGLSYNEQFF
>TRBV5-1|TRBJ1-1
CASSRPGTGDTEAFF
>TRBV20-1|TRBJ1-2
CSASATVRYGYTF
>TRBV4-3|TRBJ2-3
CASSQEQGVGTQYF
>TRBV4-1|TRBJ1-4
CASSQLSGVNEKLFF
>TRBV19|TRBJ1-2
CASSMGDRPNYGYTF
>TRBV6-2/TRBV6-3|TRBJ2-7
CASSYPLHEQYF